A single sample is the source of the 21 T cell receptor beta chains below, sequenced in a study of T cell responses to AZD1222 COVID-19 vaccine. Clones were read by immunoSEQ multiplex PCR, and TCRdb kept only the in-frame ones, dropping some. The data show about 110,000 clones, approximately 90% seen once. The input for sequencing was peripheral blood, taken on day 0 of AZD1222 vaccination. Source of these receptors: an adult in good health.

This clone has only one observation. The rearrangement uses TRBV3-1 (or the pseudogene TRBV3-2) and TRBJ1-2, with 9 bases matching TRBD1. The V gene end was trimmed by 2 bases and the J gene end by 2 bases; junction bases not matched to a gene: 3. Germline-derived CDR1 and CDR2 are LGHDT and YNNKEL (reference sequence). This CDR3 is 15 amino acids long. The CDR3, as DNA: TGTGCCAGCAGCCAACGGACAGGGGCAAACTATGGCTACACCTTC. This sequence encodes CASSQRTGANYGYTF.

The CDR3 sequence is CASSQRGHYGYTF. CDR3 bases: TGCGCCAGCAGCCAGAGGGGGCACTATGGCTACACCTTC. The chain is built from TRBV4-1 and TRBJ1-2; the match to TRBD1 covers 7 bases. The CDR3 extends over 13 amino acids. V dropped 3 bases and J dropped 3; count of bases not matched to a gene: 1. The V gene's germline CDR1 is MGHRA and CDR2 YSYEKL.

The gene calls are TRBV21-1 and TRBJ2-5; the D segment call TRBD2 is taken from the table without a DNA check. TRBV21-1 is a listed pseudogene. This CDR3 comprises 14 residues. The chain's CDR3 is CASSKWSAQETQYF. Written as DNA, the CDR3 is TGTGCCAGCAGCAAATGGAGCGCGCAAGAGACCCAGTACTTC.

This clone has only a few counts. The chain joins TRBV5-1 to TRBJ1-1; no clear D gene. Germline CDR1 and CDR2: SGHRS and YFSETQ. This CDR3 comprises 14 residues. V was pared by 4 bases and J by 4 bases, with 14 bases between. Here the CDR3 reads CASSEDAQTTEAFF. The CDR3 DNA is TGCGCCAGCAGCGAGGATGCCCAGACCACTGAAGCTTTCTTT. Complete variable domain (other parts from reference TRBV5-1 and TRBJ1-1): KAGVTQTPRYLIKTRGQQVTLSCSPISGHRSVSWYQQTPGQGLQFLFEYFSETQRNKGNFPGRFSGRQFSNSRSEMNVSTLELGDSALYLCASSEDAQTTEAFFGQGTRLTVV.

The rearrangement uses TRBV7-2 and TRBJ1-5; 9 positions match TRBD1. The CDR3 consists of 19 residues. V was clipped by 5 bases and J by 0 bases; unmatched bases: 14. Germline V CDR1 and CDR2: SGHTA, FQGNSA. The CDR3 nucleotides are TGTGCCAGCAGCGGCTCCGGGACAGGGCCCTTCTATAGCAATCAGCCCCAGCATTTT. This codes for CASSGSGTGPFYSNQPQHF.

The table lists this clone with a count of one. The chain links TRBV19 to TRBJ2-1, with 10 positions matching TRBD2. The germline CDR1 and CDR2 sequences are LNHDA and SQIVND (reference sequence). The CDR3 sequence is 16 residues long. V dropped 1 base and J dropped 6; count of bases not matched to a gene: 6. CDR3 sequence reads: CASSIALSGGANEQFF. The CDR3 coding sequence is TGTGCCAGTAGTATAGCCCTCAGCGGGGGGGCCAATGAGCAGTTCTTC.

The chain employs TRBV2 and TRBJ1-1; TRBD1 agrees at 11 bases. The CDR3 is made up of 16 amino acids. The germline V gene encodes CDR1 SNHLY and CDR2 FYNNEI. Trimming cost V 4 bases and J 5 bases; bases outside gene matches: 9. The CDR3 nucleotides read TGTGCCAGCAGTGGGTCAATGGACAGGGGGCAGACTGAAGCTTTCTTT. Its protein is CASSGSMDRGQTEAFF. Looking up the rest from reference TRBV2 and TRBJ1-1 gives the full variable domain: EPEVTQTPSHQVTQMGQEVILRCVPISNHLYFYWYRQILGQKVEFLVSFYNNEISEKSEIFDDQFSVERPDGSNFTLKIRSTKLEDSAMYFCASSGSMDRGQTEAFFGQGTRLTVV.

This chain links TRBV10-1 with TRBJ1-6, with D hard to call. This CDR3 has 14 residues. Germline V gives CDR1 WNHNN, CDR2 SYGVQD (reference sequence). The V gene lost 0 bases and the J gene lost 9 bases, with 9 bases spanning the gap. CDR3 amino acids: CASSESMGISPLHF. DNA of the CDR3: TGCGCCAGCAGTGAGTCGATGGGGATTTCACCCCTCCACTTT.

This sequence joins TRBV19 and TRBJ1-1; 7 bases align to TRBD1. In germline, CDR1 is LNHDA, CDR2 SQIVND (reference sequence). V lost 2 bases to trimming and J lost 2 bases; unmatched junction nucleotides: 11. This CDR3 has 17 amino acids. CDR3 bases: TGTGCCAGTAGTATAAACATCGGGGGACAGAGAAACACTGAAGCTTTCTTT. As protein: CASSINIGGQRNTEAFF. The complete variable domain, with remaining parts taken from reference TRBV19 and TRBJ1-1, reads DGGITQSPKYLFRKEGQNVTLSCEQNLNHDAMYWYRQDPGQGLRLIYYSQIVNDFQKGDIAEGYSVSREKKESFPLTVTSAQKNPTAFYLCASSINIGGQRNTEAFFGQGTRLTVV.

This chain joins TRBV5-1 and TRBJ1-1; weak D call: TRBD1 (6 bases). From germline, CDR1 is SGHRS and CDR2 YFSETQ. V was clipped by 0 bases and J by 0 bases, with 12 bases between them. The CDR3 is made up of 16 amino acids. CDR3 protein: CASSLGWGDMNTEAFF. Written as DNA, the CDR3 is TGCGCCAGCAGCTTGGGATGGGGGGACATGAACACTGAAGCTTTCTTT.

This clone has just one count. The chain couples TRBV27 to TRBJ2-1, with 7 bases that match TRBD2. This CDR3 has 15 amino acids. Per the germline V gene, CDR1 is MNHEY and CDR2 is SMNVEV (reference sequence). V shed 3 bases and J 0 bases; nucleotides not matched to a gene: 2. The CDR3 nucleotides are TGTGCCAGCAGTTTTGGGGGGGGCTCCTACAATGAGCAGTTCTTC. Protein sequence: CASSFGGGSYNEQFF.

CDR3 sequence reads: CASSQDSSGSFNIEQFF. The CDR3, as DNA: TGTGCCAGCAGCCAAGATTCGAGCGGGAGCTTTAATATTGAGCAGTTCTTC. The chain employs TRBV4-2 and TRBJ2-1; 8 nucleotides agree with TRBD2. There are 17 residues in the CDR3. V lost 0 bases, J lost 9 bases, and 13 bases stayed unmatched. Germline V lookup: CDR1 LGHNA, CDR2 YNFKEQ.

In DNA form, the CDR3 reads TGTGCCAGCAGTTCGGGACAGGGTAAAGAGACCCAGTACTTC. Its protein is CASSSGQGKETQYF. The rearrangement links TRBV11-1 to TRBJ2-5; 9 bases align to TRBD1. The V segment lost 6 bases and the J segment 3 bases; nucleotides outside the gene matches: 5. Per germline, CDR1 SGHAT and CDR2 FQDESV (reference sequence). The CDR3 is 14 residues long. The full variable domain, in which reference TRBV11-1 and TRBJ2-5 provide the parts outside the CDR3, is EAEVAQSPRYKITEKSQAVAFWCDPISGHATLYWYRQILGQGPELLVQFQDESVVDDSQLPKDRFSAERLKGVDSTLKIQPAELGDSAMYLCASSSGQGKETQYFGPGTRLLVL.

The gene calls are TRBV2 and TRBJ1-2; 9 bases are a match to TRBD1. V was clipped by 6 bases and J by 4 bases; unmatched bases: 6. This CDR3 comprises 14 residues. Per the germline V gene, CDR1 is SNHLY and CDR2 is FYNNEI. Here the CDR3 DNA reads TGTGCCAGCAGCGGGACAGGGTACGGCTATGGCTACACCTTC. It is translated as CASSGTGYGYGYTF.

The table lists this clone with a count of one. V and J are TRBV20-1 and TRBJ1-1, with D possibly matching TRBD1 (5 bases). This CDR3 comprises 13 residues. Germline V gene lookup returns CDR1 DFQATT and CDR2 SNEGSKA (reference sequence). Trimming removed 3 bases from V and 3 bases from J, with 11 bases in between. CDR3 sequence reads: CSASGGRHTEAFF. The CDR3 coding sequence is TGCAGTGCTAGTGGGGGTAGGCACACTGAAGCTTTCTTT.

This chain uses TRBV29-1 with TRBJ2-1, with 12 bases aligning to TRBD2. CDR3 length: 13 residues. Germline CDR1 is SQVTM and CDR2 is ANQGSEA. J lost 7 bases, V lost 5 bases, and 3 bases had no gene match. The CDR3 DNA follows: TGCAGCGTTCCTAGCGGGGGGGTGAATGAGCAGTTCTTC. Residues: CSVPSGGVNEQFF.

The rearrangement joins TRBV10-3 to TRBJ1-1; tentative D call: TRBD1 (6 bases). The germline V and J ends were trimmed by 6 bases and 4 bases, with 15 bases remaining between them. The CDR3 sequence is 14 residues long. The germline V gene encodes CDR1 ENHRY and CDR2 SYGVKD. The CDR3 sequence: CAISPTGRGTEAFF. The CDR3 bases are TGTGCCATCAGCCCCACAGGGAGGGGCACTGAAGCTTTCTTT.

This chain connects TRBV18 to TRBJ1-2; maybe TRBD1 (6 bases). This CDR3 contains 15 residues. V lost 3 bases to trimming and J lost 6 bases, with 17 bases between them. Germline assignment: CDR1 KGHSH and CDR2 LQKENI. The CDR3 sequence: CASSPEAGARDGYTF. DNA for the CDR3: TGTGCCAGCTCACCGGAAGCAGGGGCCCGAGATGGCTACACCTTC.

The V gene is TRBV5-1, the J gene TRBJ2-7; 10 bases align to TRBD2. This CDR3 contains 15 residues. Germline CDR1 is SGHRS and CDR2 is YFSETQ. V was pared by 2 bases and J by 5 bases, with 7 bases of the junction left unmatched. CDR3 sequence reads: CASSFGTSAADEQYF. Written as DNA, the CDR3 is TGCGCCAGCAGCTTTGGGACTAGCGCCGCGGACGAGCAGTACTTC.

This clone was observed a few times. This chain joins TRBV19 and TRBJ2-4; D may be TRBD2 (5 bases). Germline CDR1 is LNHDA and CDR2 is SQIVND (reference sequence). The CDR3 covers 16 residues. Trimming stripped 4 bases from V and 1 base from J, with 14 bases between. The chain's CDR3 is CASSRPKGAAKNIQYF. In nucleotides, the CDR3 is TGTGCCAGTAGTAGACCGAAGGGAGCGGCCAAAAACATTCAGTACTTC. Together with reference TRBV19 and TRBJ2-4, the CDR3 gives the full variable domain: DGGITQSPKYLFRKEGQNVTLSCEQNLNHDAMYWYRQDPGQGLRLIYYSQIVNDFQKGDIAEGYSVSREKKESFPLTVTSAQKNPTAFYLCASSRPKGAAKNIQYFGAGTRLSVL.

The chain recombines TRBV27 with TRBJ1-2; weak D call: TRBD1 (5 bases). The CDR3 consists of 16 residues. Germline V gene sequence: CDR1 MNHEY, CDR2 SMNVEV (reference sequence). V lost 5 bases to trimming and J lost 4 bases, with 20 bases between them. This chain's CDR3 is CASSPLVGRESYGYTF. CDR3 nucleotide sequence: TGTGCCAGCAGTCCCCTCGTTGGCAGGGAGAGCTATGGCTACACCTTC.